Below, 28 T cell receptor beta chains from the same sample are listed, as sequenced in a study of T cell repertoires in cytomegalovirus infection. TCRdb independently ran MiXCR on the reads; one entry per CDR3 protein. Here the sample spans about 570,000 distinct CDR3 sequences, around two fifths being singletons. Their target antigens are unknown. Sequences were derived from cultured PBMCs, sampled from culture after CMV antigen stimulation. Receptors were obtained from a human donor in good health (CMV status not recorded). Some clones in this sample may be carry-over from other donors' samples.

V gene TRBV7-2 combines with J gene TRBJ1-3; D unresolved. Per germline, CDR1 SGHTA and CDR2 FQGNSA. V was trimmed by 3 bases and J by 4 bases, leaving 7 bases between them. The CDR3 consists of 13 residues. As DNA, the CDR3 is TGTGCCAGCAGCTTTGCAGAGGGAAACACCATATATTTT. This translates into CASSFAEGNTIYF.

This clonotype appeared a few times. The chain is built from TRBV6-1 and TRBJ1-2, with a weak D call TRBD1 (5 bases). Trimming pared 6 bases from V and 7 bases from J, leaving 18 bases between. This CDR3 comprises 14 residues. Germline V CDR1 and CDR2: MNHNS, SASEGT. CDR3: CASSSQGGIGGYTF. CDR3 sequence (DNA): TGTGCCAGCAGCTCCCAGGGAGGGATCGGTGGCTACACCTTC.

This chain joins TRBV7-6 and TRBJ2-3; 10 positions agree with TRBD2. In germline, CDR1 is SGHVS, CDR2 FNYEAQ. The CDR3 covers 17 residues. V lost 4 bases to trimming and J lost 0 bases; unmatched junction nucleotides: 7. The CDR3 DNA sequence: TGTGCCAGCAGCTCCTGGACTAGCGGATTCAGCACAGATACGCAGTATTTT. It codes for CASSSWTSGFSTDTQYF. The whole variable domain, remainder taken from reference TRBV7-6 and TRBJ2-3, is GAGVSQSPRYKVTKRGQDVALRCDPISGHVSLYWYRQALGQGPEFLTYFNYEAQQDKSGLPNDRFSAERPEGSISTLTIQRTEQRDSAMYRCASSSWTSGFSTDTQYFGPGTRLTVL.

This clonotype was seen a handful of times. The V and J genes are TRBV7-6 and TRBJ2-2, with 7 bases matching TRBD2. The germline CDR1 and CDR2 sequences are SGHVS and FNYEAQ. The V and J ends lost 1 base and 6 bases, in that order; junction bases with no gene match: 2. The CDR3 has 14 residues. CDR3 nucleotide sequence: TGTGCCAGCAGCTTAGGGGCGGGAGCCGGGGAGCTGTTTTTT. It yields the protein CASSLGAGAGELFF.

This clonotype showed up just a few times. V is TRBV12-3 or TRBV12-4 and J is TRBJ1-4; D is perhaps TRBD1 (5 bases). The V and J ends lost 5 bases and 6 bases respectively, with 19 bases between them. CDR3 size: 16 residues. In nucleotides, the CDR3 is TGTGCCAGCAGTCCCAAGGGACGGGGATTTCATGAAAAACTGTTTTTT. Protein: CASSPKGRGFHEKLFF.

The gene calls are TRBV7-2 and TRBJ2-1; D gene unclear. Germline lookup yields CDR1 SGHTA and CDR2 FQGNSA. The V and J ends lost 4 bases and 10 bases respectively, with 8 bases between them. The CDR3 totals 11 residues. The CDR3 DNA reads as TGTGCCAGCAGCTCCTCGTTAGAGCAGTTCTTC. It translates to CASSSSLEQFF.

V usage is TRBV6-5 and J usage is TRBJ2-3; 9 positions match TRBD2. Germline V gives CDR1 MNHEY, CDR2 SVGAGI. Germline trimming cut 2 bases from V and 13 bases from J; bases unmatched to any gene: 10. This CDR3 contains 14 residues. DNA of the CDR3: TGTGCCAGCAGTTACGGGTTAGGGCGGGAGGGCAAGTATTTT. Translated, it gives CASSYGLGREGKYF.

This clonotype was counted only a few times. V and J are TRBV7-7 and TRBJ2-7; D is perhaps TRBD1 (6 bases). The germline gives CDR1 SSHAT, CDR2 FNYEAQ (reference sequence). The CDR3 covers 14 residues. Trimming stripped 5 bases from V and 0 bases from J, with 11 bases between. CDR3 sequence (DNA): TGTGCCAGCAGCCTGGACAGCAGCTCCTACGAGCAGTACTTC. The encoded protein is CASSLDSSSYEQYF. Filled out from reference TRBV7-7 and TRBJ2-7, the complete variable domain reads GAGVSQSPRYKVTKRGQDVTLRCDPISSHATLYWYQQALGQGPEFLTYFNYEAQPDKSGLPSDRFSAERPEGSISTLTIQRTEQRDSAMYRCASSLDSSSYEQYFGPGTRLTVT.

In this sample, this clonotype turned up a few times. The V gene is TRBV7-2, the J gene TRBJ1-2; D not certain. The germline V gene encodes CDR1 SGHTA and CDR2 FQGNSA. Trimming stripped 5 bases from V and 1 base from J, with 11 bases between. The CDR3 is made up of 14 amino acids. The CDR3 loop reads CASSTEADNYGYTF. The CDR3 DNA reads TGTGCCAGCAGCACGGAGGCCGATAACTATGGCTACACCTTC. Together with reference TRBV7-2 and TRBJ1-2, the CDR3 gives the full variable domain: GAGVSQSPSNKVTEKGKDVELRCDPISGHTALYWYRQSLGQGLEFLIYFQGNSAPDKSGLPSDRFSAERTGGSVSTLTIQRTQQEDSAVYLCASSTEADNYGYTFGSGTRLTVV.

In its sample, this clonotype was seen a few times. CDR3: CASSWGRQAVHNEQFF. The CDR3 DNA follows: TGTGCCAGCAGCTGGGGCAGACAAGCTGTCCACAATGAGCAGTTCTTC. J is TRBJ2-1 and V is TRBV11-2; TRBD1 is a possible D gene (5 bases). V was clipped by 4 bases and J by 5 bases, with 18 bases between them. The CDR3 totals 16 residues. Germline V gives CDR1 SGHAT, CDR2 FQNNGV.

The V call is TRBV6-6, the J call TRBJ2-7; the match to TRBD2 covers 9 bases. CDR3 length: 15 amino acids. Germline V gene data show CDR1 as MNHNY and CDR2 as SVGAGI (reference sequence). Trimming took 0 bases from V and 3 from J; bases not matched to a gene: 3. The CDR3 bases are TGTGCCAGCAGTTACTCAGAAGCGGGGGGCTACGAGCAGTACTTC. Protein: CASSYSEAGGYEQYF.

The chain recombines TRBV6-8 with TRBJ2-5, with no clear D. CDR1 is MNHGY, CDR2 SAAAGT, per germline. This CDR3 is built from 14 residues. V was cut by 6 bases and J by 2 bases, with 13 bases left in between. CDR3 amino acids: CASSQWTFQETQYF. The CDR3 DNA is TGTGCCAGCAGCCAATGGACGTTTCAAGAGACCCAGTACTTC.

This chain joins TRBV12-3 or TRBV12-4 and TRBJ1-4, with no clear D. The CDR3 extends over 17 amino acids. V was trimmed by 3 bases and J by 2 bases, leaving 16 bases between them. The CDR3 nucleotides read TGTGCCAGCAGTTTCCCGCAGGACCCCACCACTAATGAAAAACTGTTTTTT. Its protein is CASSFPQDPTTNEKLFF.

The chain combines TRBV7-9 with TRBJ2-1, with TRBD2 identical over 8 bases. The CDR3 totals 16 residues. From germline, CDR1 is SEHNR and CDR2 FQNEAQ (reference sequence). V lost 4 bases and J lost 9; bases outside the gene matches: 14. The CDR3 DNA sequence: TGTGCCAGCAGCTACCTCGGGACTAGGACCCTCCGTGAGCAGTTCTTC. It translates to CASSYLGTRTLREQFF.

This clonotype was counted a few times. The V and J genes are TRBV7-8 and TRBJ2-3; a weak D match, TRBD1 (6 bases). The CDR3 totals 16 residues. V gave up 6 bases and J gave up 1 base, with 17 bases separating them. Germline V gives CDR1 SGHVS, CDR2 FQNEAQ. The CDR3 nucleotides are TGTGCCAGCAGTAGAATAACAGGGATCGGCACAGATACGCAGTATTTT. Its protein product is CASSRITGIGTDTQYF.

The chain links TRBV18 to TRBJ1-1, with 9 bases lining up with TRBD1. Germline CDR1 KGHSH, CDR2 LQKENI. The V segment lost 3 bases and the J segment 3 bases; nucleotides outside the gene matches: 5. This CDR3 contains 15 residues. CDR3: CASSPPTGGYTEAFF. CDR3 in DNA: TGTGCCAGCTCACCCCCGACAGGGGGTTACACTGAAGCTTTCTTT.

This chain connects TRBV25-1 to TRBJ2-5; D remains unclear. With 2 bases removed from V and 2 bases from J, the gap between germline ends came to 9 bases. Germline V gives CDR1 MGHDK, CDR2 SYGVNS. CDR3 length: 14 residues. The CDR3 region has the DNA TGTGCCAGCAGTGAAGGGGTCCGACAAGAGACCCAGTACTTC. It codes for CASSEGVRQETQYF. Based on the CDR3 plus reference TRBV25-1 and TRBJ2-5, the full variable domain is EADIYQTPRYLVIGTGKKITLECSQTMGHDKMYWYQQDPGMELHLIHYSYGVNSTEKGDLSSESTVSRIRTEHFPLTLESARPSHTSQYLCASSEGVRQETQYFGPGTRLLVL.

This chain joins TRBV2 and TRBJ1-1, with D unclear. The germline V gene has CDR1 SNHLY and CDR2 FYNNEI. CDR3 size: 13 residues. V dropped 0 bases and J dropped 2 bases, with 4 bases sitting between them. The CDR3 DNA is TGTGCCAGCAGTGAAGCCCCTAACACTGAAGCTTTCTTT. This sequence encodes CASSEAPNTEAFF.

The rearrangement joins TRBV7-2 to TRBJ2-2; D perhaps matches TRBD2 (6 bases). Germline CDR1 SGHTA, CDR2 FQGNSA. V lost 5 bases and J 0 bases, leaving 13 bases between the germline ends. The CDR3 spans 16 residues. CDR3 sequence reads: CASSRRGTSNTGELFF. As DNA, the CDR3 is TGTGCCAGCAGCCGCCGCGGGACCTCGAACACCGGGGAGCTGTTTTTT.

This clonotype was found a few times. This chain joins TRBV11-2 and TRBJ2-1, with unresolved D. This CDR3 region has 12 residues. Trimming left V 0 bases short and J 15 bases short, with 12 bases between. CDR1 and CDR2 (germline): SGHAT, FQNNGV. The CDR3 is CASSLDRVPLFF. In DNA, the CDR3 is TGTGCCAGCAGCTTAGATCGGGTACCTTTGTTCTTC.

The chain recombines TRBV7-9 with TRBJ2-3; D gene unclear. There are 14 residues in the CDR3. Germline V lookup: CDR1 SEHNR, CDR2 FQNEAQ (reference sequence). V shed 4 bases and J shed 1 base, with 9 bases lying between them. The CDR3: CASSSLDGTDTQYF. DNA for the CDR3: TGTGCCAGCAGCTCCCTCGACGGCACAGATACGCAGTATTTT.

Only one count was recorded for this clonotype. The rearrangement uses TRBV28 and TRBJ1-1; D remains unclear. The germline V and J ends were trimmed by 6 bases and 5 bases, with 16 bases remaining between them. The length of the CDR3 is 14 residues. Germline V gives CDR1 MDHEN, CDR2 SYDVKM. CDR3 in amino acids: CASRKARVGTEAFF. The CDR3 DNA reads TGTGCCAGCAGGAAGGCCCGGGTCGGGACTGAAGCTTTCTTT.

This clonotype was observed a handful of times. CDR3 nucleotide sequence: TGTGCCAGCAGCCATAGTTTGCCTGAAGCTTTCTTT. It specifies CASSHSLPEAFF. V and J are TRBV7-9 and TRBJ1-1; D gene uncertain. The length of the CDR3 is 12 residues. V lost 5 bases, J lost 6 bases, and 10 bases lay in between. Germline CDR1 and CDR2: SEHNR and FQNEAQ (reference sequence).

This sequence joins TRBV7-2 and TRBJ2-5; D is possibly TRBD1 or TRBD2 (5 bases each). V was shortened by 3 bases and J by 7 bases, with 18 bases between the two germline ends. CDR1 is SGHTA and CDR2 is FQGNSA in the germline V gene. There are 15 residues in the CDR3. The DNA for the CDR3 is TGTGCCAGCAGCTTGGTTCCAGGGCGGGTGGGGACCCAGTACTTC. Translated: CASSLVPGRVGTQYF.

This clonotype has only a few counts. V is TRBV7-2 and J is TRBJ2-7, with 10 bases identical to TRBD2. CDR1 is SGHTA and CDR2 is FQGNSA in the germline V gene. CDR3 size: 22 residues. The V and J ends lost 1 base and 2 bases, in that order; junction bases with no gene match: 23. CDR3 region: CASSLDGVPGLAGGLRPYEQYF. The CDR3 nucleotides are TGTGCCAGCAGCTTAGACGGGGTCCCGGGCTTAGCGGGAGGCCTAAGACCCTACGAGCAGTACTTC.

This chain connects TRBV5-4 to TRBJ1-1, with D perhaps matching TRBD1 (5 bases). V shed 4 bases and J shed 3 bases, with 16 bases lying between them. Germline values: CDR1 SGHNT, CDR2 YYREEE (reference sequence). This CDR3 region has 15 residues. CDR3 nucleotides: TGTGCCAGCAGCACGGGGGGGTCCCAACACACTGAAGCTTTCTTT. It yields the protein CASSTGGSQHTEAFF.

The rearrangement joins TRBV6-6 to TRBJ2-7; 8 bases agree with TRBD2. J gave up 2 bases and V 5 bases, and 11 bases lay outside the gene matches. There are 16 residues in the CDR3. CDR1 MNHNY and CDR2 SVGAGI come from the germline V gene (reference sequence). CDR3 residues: CASSVFGSGAAYEQYF. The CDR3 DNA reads TGTGCCAGCAGTGTGTTCGGTAGCGGGGCTGCCTACGAGCAGTACTTC.

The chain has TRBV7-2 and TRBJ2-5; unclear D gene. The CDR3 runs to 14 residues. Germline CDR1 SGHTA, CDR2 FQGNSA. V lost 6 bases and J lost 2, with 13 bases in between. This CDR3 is CASSFGFSQETQYF. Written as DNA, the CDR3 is TGTGCCAGCAGTTTCGGGTTCTCGCAAGAGACCCAGTACTTC.